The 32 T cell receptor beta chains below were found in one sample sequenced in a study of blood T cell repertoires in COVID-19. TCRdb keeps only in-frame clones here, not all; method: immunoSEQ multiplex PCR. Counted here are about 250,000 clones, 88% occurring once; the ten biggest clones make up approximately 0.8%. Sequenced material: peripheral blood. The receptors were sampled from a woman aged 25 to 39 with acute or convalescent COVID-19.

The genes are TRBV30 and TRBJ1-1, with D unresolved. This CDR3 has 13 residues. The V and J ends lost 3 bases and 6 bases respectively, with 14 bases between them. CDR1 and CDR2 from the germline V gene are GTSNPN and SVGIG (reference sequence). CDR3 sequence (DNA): TGTGCCTGGAGAGCTACGGGAGGTGCTGAAGCTTTCTTT. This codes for CAWRATGGAEAFF.

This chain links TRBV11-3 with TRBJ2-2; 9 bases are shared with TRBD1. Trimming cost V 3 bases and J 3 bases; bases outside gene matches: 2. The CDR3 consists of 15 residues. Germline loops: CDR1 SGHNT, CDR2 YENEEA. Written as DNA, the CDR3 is TGTGCCAGCAGCTTCGGGACAGGGCACACCGGGGAGCTGTTTTTT. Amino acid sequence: CASSFGTGHTGELFF. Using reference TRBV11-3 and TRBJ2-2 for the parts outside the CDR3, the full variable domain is EAGVVQSPRYKIIEKKQPVAFWCNPISGHNTLYWYLQNLGQGPELLIRYENEEAVDDSQLPKDRFSAERLKGVDSTLKIQPAELGDSAVYLCASSFGTGHTGELFFGEGSRLTVL.

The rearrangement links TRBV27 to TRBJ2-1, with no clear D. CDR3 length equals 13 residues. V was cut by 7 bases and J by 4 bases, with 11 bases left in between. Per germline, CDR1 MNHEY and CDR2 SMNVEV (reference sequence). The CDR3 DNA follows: TGTGCCAGCACAATAGCCTTGTACAATGAGCAGTTCTTC. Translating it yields CASTIALYNEQFF.

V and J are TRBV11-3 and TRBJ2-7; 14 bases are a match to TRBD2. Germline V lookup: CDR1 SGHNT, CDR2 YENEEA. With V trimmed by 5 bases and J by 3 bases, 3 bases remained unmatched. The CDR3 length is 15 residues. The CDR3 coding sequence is TGTGCCAGCAGCCAGGGACTAGCGGGAGACTACGAGCAGTACTTC. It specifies CASSQGLAGDYEQYF.

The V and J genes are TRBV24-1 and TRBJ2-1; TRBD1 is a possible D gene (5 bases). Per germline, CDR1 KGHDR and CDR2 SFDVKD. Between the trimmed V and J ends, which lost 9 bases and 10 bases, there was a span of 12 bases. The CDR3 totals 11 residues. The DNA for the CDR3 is TGTGCCACCCAATATGGGGCCGAGCAGTTCTTC. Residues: CATQYGAEQFF.

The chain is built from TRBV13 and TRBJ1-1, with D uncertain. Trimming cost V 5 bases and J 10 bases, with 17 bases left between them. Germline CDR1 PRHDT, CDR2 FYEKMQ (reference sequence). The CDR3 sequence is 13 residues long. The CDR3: CASSPWEGWGAFF. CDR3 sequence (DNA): TGTGCCAGCAGCCCCTGGGAGGGTTGGGGAGCTTTCTTT.

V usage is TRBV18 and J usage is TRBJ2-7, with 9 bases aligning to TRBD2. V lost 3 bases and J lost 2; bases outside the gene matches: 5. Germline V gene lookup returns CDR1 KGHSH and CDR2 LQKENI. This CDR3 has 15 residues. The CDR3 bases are TGTGCCAGCTCACCTGGGGCTAGCGGGACCTACGAGCAGTACTTC. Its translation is CASSPGASGTYEQYF.

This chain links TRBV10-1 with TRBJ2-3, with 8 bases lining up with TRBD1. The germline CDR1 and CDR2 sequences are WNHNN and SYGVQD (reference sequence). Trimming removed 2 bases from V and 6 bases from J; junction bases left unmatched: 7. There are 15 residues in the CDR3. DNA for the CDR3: TGCGCCAGCAGTGAGGTGGCAGGGGGCATGGATACGCAGTATTTT. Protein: CASSEVAGGMDTQYF.

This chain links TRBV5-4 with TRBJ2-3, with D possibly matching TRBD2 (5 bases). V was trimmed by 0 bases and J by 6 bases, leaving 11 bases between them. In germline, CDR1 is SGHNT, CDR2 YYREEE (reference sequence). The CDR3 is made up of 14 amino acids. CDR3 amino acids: CASSLESGADTQYF. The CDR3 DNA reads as TGTGCCAGCAGCTTGGAAAGCGGTGCGGATACGCAGTATTTT.

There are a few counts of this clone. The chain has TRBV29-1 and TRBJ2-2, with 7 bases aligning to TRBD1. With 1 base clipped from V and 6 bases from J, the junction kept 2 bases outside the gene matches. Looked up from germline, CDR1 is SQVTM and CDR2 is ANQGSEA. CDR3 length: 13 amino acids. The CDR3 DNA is TGCAGCGTTGAAGGGCAGGGGGCCGGGGAGCTGTTTTTT. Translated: CSVEGQGAGELFF.

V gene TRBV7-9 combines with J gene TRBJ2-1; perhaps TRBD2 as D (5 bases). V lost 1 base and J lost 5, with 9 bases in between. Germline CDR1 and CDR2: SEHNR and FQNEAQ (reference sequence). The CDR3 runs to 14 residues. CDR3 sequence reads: CASSLVTRDNEQFF. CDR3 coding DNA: TGTGCCAGCAGCTTAGTTACTAGGGACAATGAGCAGTTCTTC.

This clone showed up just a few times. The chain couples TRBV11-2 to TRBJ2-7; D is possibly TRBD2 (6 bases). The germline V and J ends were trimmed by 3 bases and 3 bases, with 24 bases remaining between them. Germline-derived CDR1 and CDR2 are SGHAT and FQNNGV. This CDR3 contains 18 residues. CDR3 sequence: CASSLRTIATRRFYEQYF. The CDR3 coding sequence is TGTGCCAGCAGCTTGAGGACGATAGCGACTAGGAGGTTCTACGAGCAGTACTTC.

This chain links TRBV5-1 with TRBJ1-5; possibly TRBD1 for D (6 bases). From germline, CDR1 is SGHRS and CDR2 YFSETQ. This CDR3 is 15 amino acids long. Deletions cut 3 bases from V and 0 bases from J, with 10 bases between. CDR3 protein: CASSSQGLSNQPQHF. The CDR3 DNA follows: TGCGCCAGCAGCTCACAGGGTCTTAGCAATCAGCCCCAGCATTTT.

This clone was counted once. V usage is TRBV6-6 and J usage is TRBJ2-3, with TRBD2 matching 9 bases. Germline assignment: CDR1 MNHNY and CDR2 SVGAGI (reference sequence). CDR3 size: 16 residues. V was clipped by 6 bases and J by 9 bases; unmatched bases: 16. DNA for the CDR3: TGTGCCAGCAGCCCCGCCGGTAGCGGGAGTAGAAACACGCAGTATTTT. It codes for CASSPAGSGSRNTQYF.

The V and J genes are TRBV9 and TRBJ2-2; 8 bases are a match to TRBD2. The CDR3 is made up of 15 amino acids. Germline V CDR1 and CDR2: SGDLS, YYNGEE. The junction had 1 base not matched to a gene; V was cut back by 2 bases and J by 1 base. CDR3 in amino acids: CASSVREGNTGELFF. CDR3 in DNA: TGTGCCAGCAGCGTCCGGGAGGGGAACACCGGGGAGCTGTTTTTT.

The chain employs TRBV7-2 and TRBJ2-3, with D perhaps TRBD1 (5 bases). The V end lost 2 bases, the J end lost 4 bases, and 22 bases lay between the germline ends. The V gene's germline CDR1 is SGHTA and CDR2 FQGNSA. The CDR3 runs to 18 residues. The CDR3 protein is CASSLIRAGLVWADTQYF. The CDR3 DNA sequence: TGTGCCAGCAGCTTAATTCGGGCAGGGCTAGTTTGGGCAGATACGCAGTATTTT.

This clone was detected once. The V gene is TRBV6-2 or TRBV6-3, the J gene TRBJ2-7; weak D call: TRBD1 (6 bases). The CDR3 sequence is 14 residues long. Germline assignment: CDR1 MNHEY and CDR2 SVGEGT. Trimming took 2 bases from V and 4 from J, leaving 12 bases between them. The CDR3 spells CASSYGGRGYEQYF. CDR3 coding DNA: TGTGCCAGCAGTTACGGCGGCAGGGGATACGAGCAGTACTTC.

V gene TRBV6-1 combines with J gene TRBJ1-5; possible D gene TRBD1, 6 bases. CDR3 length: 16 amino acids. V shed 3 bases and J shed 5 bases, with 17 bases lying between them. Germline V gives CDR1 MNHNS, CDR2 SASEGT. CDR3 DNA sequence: TGTGCCAGCAGTGACCTACAGGGAAGGTTCGATCAGCCCCAGCATTTT. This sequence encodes CASSDLQGRFDQPQHF.

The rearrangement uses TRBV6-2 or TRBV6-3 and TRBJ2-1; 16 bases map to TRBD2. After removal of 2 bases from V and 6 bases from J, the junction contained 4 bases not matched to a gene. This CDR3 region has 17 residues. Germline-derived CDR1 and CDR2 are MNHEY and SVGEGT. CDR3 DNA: TGTGCCAGCAGTTACGGGACTAGCGGGAGGGTCCGCAATGAGCAGTTCTTC. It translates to CASSYGTSGRVRNEQFF.

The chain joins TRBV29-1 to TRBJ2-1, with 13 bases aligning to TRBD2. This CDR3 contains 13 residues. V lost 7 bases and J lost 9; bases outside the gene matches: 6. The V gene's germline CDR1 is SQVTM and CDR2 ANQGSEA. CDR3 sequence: CSGTSGSFGEQFF. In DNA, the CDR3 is TGCAGCGGGACTAGCGGGAGTTTTGGTGAGCAGTTCTTC.

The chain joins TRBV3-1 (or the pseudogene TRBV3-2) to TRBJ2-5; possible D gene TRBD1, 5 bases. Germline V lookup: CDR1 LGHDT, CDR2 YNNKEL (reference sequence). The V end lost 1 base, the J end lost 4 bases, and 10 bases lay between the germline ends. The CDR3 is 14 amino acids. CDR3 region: CASSQVRGSETQYF. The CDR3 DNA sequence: TGTGCCAGCAGCCAAGTAAGGGGCTCAGAGACCCAGTACTTC.

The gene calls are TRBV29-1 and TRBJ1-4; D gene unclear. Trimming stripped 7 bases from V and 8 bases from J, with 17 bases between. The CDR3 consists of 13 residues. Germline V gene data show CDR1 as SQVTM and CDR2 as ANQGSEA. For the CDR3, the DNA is TGCAGCGGGAGGTCAGGCCCCGGGGAAAAACTGTTTTTT. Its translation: CSGRSGPGEKLFF.

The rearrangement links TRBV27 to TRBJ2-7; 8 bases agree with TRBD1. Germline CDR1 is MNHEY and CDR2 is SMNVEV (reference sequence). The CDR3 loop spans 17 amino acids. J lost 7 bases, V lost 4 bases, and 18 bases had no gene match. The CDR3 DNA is TGTGCCAGCAGTTCCACCCGTGGGACAGGCGAGAGCGGGGAGCAGTACTTC. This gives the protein CASSSTRGTGESGEQYF.

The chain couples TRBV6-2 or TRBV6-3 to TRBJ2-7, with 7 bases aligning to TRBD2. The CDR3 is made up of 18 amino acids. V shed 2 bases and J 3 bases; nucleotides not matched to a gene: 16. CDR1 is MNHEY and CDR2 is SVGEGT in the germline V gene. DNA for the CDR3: TGTGCCAGCAGTTACCCTGAGGCTAGCGGATGGGCGGACTACGAGCAGTACTTC. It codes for CASSYPEASGWADYEQYF.

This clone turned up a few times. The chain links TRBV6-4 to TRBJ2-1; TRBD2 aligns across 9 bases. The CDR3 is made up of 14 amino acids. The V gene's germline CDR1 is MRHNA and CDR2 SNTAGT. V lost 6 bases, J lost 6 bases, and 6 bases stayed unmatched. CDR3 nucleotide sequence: TGTGCCAGCAGCGTGGCGGGAGGGCGCAATGAGCAGTTCTTC. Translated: CASSVAGGRNEQFF.

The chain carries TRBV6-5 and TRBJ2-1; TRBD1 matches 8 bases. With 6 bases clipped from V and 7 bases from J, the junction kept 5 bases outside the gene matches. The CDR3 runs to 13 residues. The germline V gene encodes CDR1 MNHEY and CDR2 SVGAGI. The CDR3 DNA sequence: TGTGCCAGCAGACGCAGGGGGCGGAATGAGCAGTTCTTC. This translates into CASRRRGRNEQFF.

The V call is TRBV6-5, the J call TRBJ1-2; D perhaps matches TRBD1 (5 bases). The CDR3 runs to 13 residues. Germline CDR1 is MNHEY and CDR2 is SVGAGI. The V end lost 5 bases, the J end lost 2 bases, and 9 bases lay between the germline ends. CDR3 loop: CASSRQTNYGYTF. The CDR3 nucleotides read TGTGCCAGCAGTAGACAGACCAACTATGGCTACACCTTC.

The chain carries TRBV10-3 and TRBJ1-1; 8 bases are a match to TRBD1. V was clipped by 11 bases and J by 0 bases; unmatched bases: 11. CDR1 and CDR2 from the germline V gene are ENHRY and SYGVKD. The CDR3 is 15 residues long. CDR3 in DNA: TGTGCCGTGCTTAGAGAGACAGGGGTGAACACTGAAGCTTTCTTT. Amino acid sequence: CAVLRETGVNTEAFF.

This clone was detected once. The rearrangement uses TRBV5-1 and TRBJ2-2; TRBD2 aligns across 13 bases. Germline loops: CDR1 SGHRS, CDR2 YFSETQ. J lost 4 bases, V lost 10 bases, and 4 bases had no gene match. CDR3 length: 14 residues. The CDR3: CAGGLAGATGELFF. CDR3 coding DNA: TGCGCCGGAGGACTAGCGGGAGCCACCGGGGAGCTGTTTTTT.

CDR3 nucleotides: TGCAGCGGGGGACAGGGAAGGACCTATGGCTACACCTTC. Amino acids: CSGGQGRTYGYTF. The chain joins TRBV29-1 to TRBJ1-2; 9 bases agree with TRBD1. Germline lookup yields CDR1 SQVTM and CDR2 ANQGSEA. V lost 7 bases to trimming and J lost 4 bases; unmatched junction nucleotides: 7. The CDR3 runs 13 residues.

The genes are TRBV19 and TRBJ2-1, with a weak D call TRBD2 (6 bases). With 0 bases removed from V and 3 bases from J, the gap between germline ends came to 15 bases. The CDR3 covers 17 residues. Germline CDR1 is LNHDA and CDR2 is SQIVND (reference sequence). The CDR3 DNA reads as TGTGCCAGTAGTATAGATGGAGGGACGGGGAACTACAATGAGCAGTTCTTC. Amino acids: CASSIDGGTGNYNEQFF.

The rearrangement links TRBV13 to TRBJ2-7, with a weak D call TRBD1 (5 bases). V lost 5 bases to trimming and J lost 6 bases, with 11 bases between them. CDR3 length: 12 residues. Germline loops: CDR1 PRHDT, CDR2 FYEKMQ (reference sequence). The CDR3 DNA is TGTGCCAGCAGCCATTACAGGCGCGAGCAGTACTTC. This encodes CASSHYRREQYF.